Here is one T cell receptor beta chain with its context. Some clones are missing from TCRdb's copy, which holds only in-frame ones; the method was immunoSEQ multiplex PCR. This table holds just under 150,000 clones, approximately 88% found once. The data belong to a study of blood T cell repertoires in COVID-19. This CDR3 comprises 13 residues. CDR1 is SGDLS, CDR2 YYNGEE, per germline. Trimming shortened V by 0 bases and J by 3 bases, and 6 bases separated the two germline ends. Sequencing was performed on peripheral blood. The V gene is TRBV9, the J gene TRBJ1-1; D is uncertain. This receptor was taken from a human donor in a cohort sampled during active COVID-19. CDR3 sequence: CASSVDSYTEAFF. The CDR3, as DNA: TGTGCCAGCAGCGTAGACAGTTACACTGAAGCTTTCTTT.